Listed below are T cell receptor beta chains from one sample, sequenced in a study of response to subunit inactivated influenza vaccine. TCRdb called the RT-PCR reads again in MiXCR, with one record for every CDR3 protein. The repertoire holds 650,000 or so distinct CDR3 sequences, with around 15% as singletons. Sequencing was performed on PBMCs from blood, taken less than 15 days before vaccination. The receptors come from a man in his fifties who received an inactivated influenza vaccine. The conserved cysteine and the conserved F or W are not part of the CDR3 here. A D gene is named only where the DNA matches it firmly. Not every row has a clone size; where given, it reads once, few, many or a size class.

cdr3_aa,d_call,j_call,clone_size,v_call,cdr3_length
ASSVGPQPDTQY,-,TRBJ2-3,-,TRBV9,12
ASSGGLSSYNEQF,-,TRBJ2-1,few,TRBV6-2/TRBV6-3,13
ASSSGRDNEQF,-,TRBJ2-1,many,TRBV12-3/TRBV12-4,11
ASSPQGGGAYNEQF,-,TRBJ2-1,-,TRBV7-2,14
ASSPDAAHEQY,-,TRBJ2-7,-,TRBV12-3/TRBV12-4,11
ASSSGAGGAF,-,TRBJ1-1,-,TRBV9,10
SGGGRQGFNEQF,-,TRBJ2-1,few,TRBV29-1,12
SVSGISGANVLT,-,TRBJ2-6,-,TRBV29-1,12
ATTQGGAGLNEQF,TRBD1,TRBJ2-1,once,TRBV3-1,13
ASSLGPSTDTQY,-,TRBJ2-3,many,TRBV5-1,12
ASSRISRETQY,-,TRBJ2-5,few,TRBV7-8,11
AMGPGPGETQY,-,TRBJ2-5,-,TRBV10-3,11
ASSYFNREGDTQY,TRBD2,TRBJ2-3,few,TRBV6-5,13
ASTLRRGHHTGELF,-,TRBJ2-2,few,TRBV28,14
ASSRQTGFYEQY,TRBD1,TRBJ2-7,many,TRBV16,12
ASAYSGAPLYEQY,-,TRBJ2-7,many,TRBV21-1,13
ASSFGQGRSGAF,TRBD1,TRBJ1-1,many,TRBV12-3/TRBV12-4,12
ASSPRDNYNEQF,-,TRBJ2-1,-,TRBV27,12
ASSFMGTSGSYEQY,TRBD2,TRBJ2-7,many,TRBV12-3/TRBV12-4,14
SVVGGRHPTSNEQF,-,TRBJ2-1,-,TRBV29-1,14
SVETQQQETQY,-,TRBJ2-5,-,TRBV29-1,11
CARDYLRPHETQY,-,TRBJ2-5,-,TRBV20-1,13
ASRHGGNQPQH,-,TRBJ1-5,-,TRBV6-6,11
ASSQEPGTYEQY,-,TRBJ2-7,many,TRBV3-1,12
ASSYPGTGDTGELF,TRBD1,TRBJ2-2,-,TRBV7-9,14
ASSYSGRQSTGELF,TRBD2,TRBJ2-2,-,TRBV7-9,14
ASSWTHTGYQETQY,-,TRBJ2-5,many,TRBV28,14
ASSAFSRIDPEAF,-,TRBJ1-1,-,TRBV5-1,13
ASSPRVGNEQF,-,TRBJ2-1,few,TRBV7-8,11
ASSLEVGGQGNTQY,-,TRBJ2-3,-,TRBV11-2,14
ASSGLAGIYEQY,TRBD2,TRBJ2-7,few,TRBV6-1,12
ASSLSGWRYTDTQY,-,TRBJ2-3,few,TRBV5-6,14
SARDIRGGEQY,-,TRBJ2-7,-,TRBV20-1,11
ASSSTIDPSNEQF,-,TRBJ2-1,-,TRBV7-2,13
SALGGGNQPQH,-,TRBJ1-5,few,TRBV20-1,11
ASSLRLGQNYEQY,-,TRBJ2-7,few,TRBV7-2,13
ASSFREPISYNEQF,-,TRBJ2-1,many,TRBV5-1,14
ASSQVRGRGGDT,-,TRBJ1-2,-,TRBV3-1,12
AISDKPDTQY,-,TRBJ2-3,few,TRBV10-3,10
SVYRGPYEQY,TRBD1,TRBJ2-7,few,TRBV29-1,10
ASSQGQGWKY,-,TRBJ2-3,few,TRBV3-1,10
ASSQPGASGRLAPF,TRBD2,TRBJ2-1,few,TRBV4-2,14
ASRPRFGVAGSTDTQY,TRBD2,TRBJ2-3,-,TRBV11-1,16
ASSYPSTGPTTNTGELF,-,TRBJ2-2,many,TRBV6-2/TRBV6-3,17
ASSPARTATNEKLF,-,TRBJ1-4,-,TRBV7-2,14
SARDGGAGETQY,TRBD2,TRBJ2-5,-,TRBV20-1,12
ASSFEGLTDTQY,-,TRBJ2-3,many,TRBV5-1,12
ASSIQRGYNEQF,TRBD2,TRBJ2-1,-,TRBV19,12
ATSDLPDSYNEQF,-,TRBJ2-1,many,TRBV24-1,13
ASRGVGASYNEQF,-,TRBJ2-1,-,TRBV2,13
AISAQKNTGELF,-,TRBJ2-2,many,TRBV10-3,12
ASSLRPLGSRMNTEAF,-,TRBJ1-1,few,TRBV27,16